This entry lists 19 T cell receptor beta chains sequenced from one sample in a study of CD8+ T cells in alopecia areata. Extracted RNA was reverse transcribed into cDNA, the sequencing template. This table comes from immunoSEQ multiplex PCR, and its TCRdb copy is limited to in-frame clones, with some not included. This table holds 200,000 to 250,000 clones, roughly two thirds found once. Sequenced material: CD4+ T cells sorted from blood, taken at week 0. These TCRs come from a human donor with alopecia areata.

The rearrangement uses TRBV29-1 and TRBJ1-1, with no clear D. V lost 7 bases and J 0 bases, leaving 12 bases between the germline ends. The germline V gene has CDR1 SQVTM and CDR2 ANQGSEA. The CDR3 covers 13 residues. DNA of the CDR3: TGCAGCGGAACGGACGGATTGAACACTGAAGCTTTCTTT. As protein: CSGTDGLNTEAFF.

Relative to its sample, this clone is medium-sized. The chain joins TRBV5-1 to TRBJ2-1, with 10 bases aligning to TRBD2. CDR3 length: 16 residues. V lost 0 bases, J lost 9 bases, and 9 bases stayed unmatched. The germline V gene encodes CDR1 SGHRS and CDR2 YFSETQ. The chain's CDR3 is CASSLEASGGKGEQFF. Written as DNA, the CDR3 is TGCGCCAGCAGCTTGGAGGCTAGCGGGGGTAAGGGTGAGCAGTTCTTC.

This clone was counted only a few times. Germline and junction disagree at one end, which may indicate a read error. V usage is TRBV10-3 and J usage is TRBJ2-7; weak D call: TRBD2 (5 bases). Germline V gene lookup returns CDR1 ENHRY and CDR2 SYGVKD. This CDR3 is built from 13 residues. CDR3: CAIQPADSHEQYF. Here the CDR3 DNA reads TGTGCCATACAACCTGCGGACTCCCACGAGCAGTACTTC.

The gene calls are TRBV25-1 and TRBJ2-3; tentative D call: TRBD1 (5 bases). Looked up from germline, CDR1 is MGHDK and CDR2 is SYGVNS. The CDR3 consists of 14 residues. V lost 7 bases and J 2 bases, leaving 13 bases between the germline ends. For the CDR3, the DNA is TGTGCCAGCATGGGGTGGGGCCCCACAGATACGCAGTATTTT. It yields the protein CASMGWGPTDTQYF.

V gene TRBV29-1 combines with J gene TRBJ1-1; D unclear. The CDR3 has 14 residues. From germline, CDR1 is SQVTM and CDR2 ANQGSEA. Trimming cost V 6 bases and J 1 base, with 15 bases left between them. Here the CDR3 DNA reads TGCAGCGTCGTAAGGGATGTTCGGAACACTGAAGCTTTCTTT. Translation: CSVVRDVRNTEAFF.

In DNA, the CDR3 is TGTGCCAGCAGCCCATCGTCCGACAGTCGTTTGTCACCCCTCCACTTT. It specifies CASSPSSDSRLSPLHF. The V gene is TRBV14, the J gene TRBJ1-6, with a tentative D call TRBD1 (5 bases). Germline-derived CDR1 and CDR2 are SGHDN and FVKESK. The CDR3 runs to 16 residues. Trimming pared 4 bases from V and 10 bases from J, leaving 20 bases between.

This clone was detected only a few times. The chain joins TRBV5-6 to TRBJ2-4; D is undetermined. The germline V gene encodes CDR1 SGHDT and CDR2 YYEEEE. V was cut by 5 bases and J by 3 bases, with 9 bases left in between. CDR3 length equals 13 residues. The CDR3 is CASRVLDKNIQYF. CDR3 nucleotides: TGTGCCAGCAGAGTTCTGGACAAAAACATTCAGTACTTC.

The chain joins TRBV30 to TRBJ1-5, with TRBD1 identical over 8 bases. The CDR3 extends over 13 amino acids. CDR1 is GTSNPN and CDR2 is SVGIG in the germline V gene (reference sequence). V trimming: 7 bases; J trimming: 3 bases; junction bases outside the gene matches: 5. The CDR3 protein is CALDRGPNQPQHF. In DNA, the CDR3 is TGTGCCTTAGACAGGGGACCCAATCAGCCCCAGCATTTT.

The chain has TRBV6-1 and TRBJ1-2; TRBD1 matches at 9 bases. This CDR3 has 16 residues. The ends lost 6 bases at V and 4 bases at J; junction bases unmatched: 12. CDR1 MNHNS and CDR2 SASEGT come from the germline V gene. CDR3 DNA sequence: TGTGCCAGCAGGGAACAGGGGGCGTCAGGGTCCTATGGCTACACCTTC. Encoded protein: CASREQGASGSYGYTF.

This chain connects TRBV5-4 to TRBJ2-5, with 10 bases aligning to TRBD2. This CDR3 contains 15 residues. The junction had 1 base not matched to a gene; V was cut back by 0 bases and J by 2 bases. Germline V gene lookup returns CDR1 SGHNT and CDR2 YYREEE (reference sequence). CDR3 coding DNA: TGTGCCAGCAGCTTGGCGACTAGCGGGCAAGAGACCCAGTACTTC. Protein: CASSLATSGQETQYF.

This clone was observed a handful of times. This sequence joins TRBV7-2 and TRBJ1-2, with D maybe TRBD1 (5 bases). V was shortened by 1 base and J by 2 bases, with 11 bases between the two germline ends. This CDR3 is built from 15 residues. CDR1 and CDR2 (germline): SGHTA, FQGNSA. The CDR3: CASSLEGVANYGYTF. Here the CDR3 DNA reads TGTGCCAGCAGCTTAGAAGGGGTGGCAAACTATGGCTACACCTTC.

The chain is built from TRBV30 and TRBJ1-1; 9 bases are shared with TRBD1. Germline CDR1 reads GTSNPN; CDR2 reads SVGIG (reference sequence). V shed 0 bases and J 0 bases; nucleotides not matched to a gene: 11. The CDR3 is 18 amino acids. Written as DNA, the CDR3 is TGTGCCTGGAGTGTCCGTGGGACAGGGTCTTCCATGAACACTGAAGCTTTCTTT. It specifies CAWSVRGTGSSMNTEAFF. Filled out from reference TRBV30 and TRBJ1-1, the complete variable domain reads SQTIHQWPATLVQPVGSPLSLECTVEGTSNPNLYWYRQAAGRGLQLLFYSVGIGQISSEVPQNLSASRPQDRQFILSSKKLLLSDSGFYLCAWSVRGTGSSMNTEAFFGQGTRLTVV.

The chain links TRBV25-1 to TRBJ2-5; 8 bases match TRBD2. Germline CDR1 is MGHDK and CDR2 is SYGVNS. The CDR3 runs 15 residues. Trimming cost V 4 bases and J 1 base; bases outside gene matches: 5. CDR3 nucleotide sequence: TGTGCCAGCAGTGCCGCCAGCGGGAGCCAAGAGACCCAGTACTTC. Translating it yields CASSAASGSQETQYF.

The chain employs TRBV27 and TRBJ1-2; TRBD1 matches 10 bases. Trimming took 3 bases from V and 6 from J; bases not matched to a gene: 4. Germline CDR1 and CDR2: MNHEY and SMNVEV (reference sequence). The CDR3 runs to 14 residues. This chain's CDR3 is CASSLAGQGNGYTF. In DNA form, the CDR3 reads TGTGCCAGCAGTTTGGCGGGACAGGGGAATGGCTACACCTTC.

V and J are TRBV7-2 and TRBJ1-3; D is uncertain. V lost 3 bases and J lost 1, with 4 bases in between. The length of the CDR3 is 13 residues. The V gene's germline CDR1 is SGHTA and CDR2 FQGNSA. CDR3 residues: CASSLGSGNTIYF. CDR3 nucleotides: TGTGCCAGCAGCTTGGGTTCTGGAAACACCATATATTTT.

The rearrangement links TRBV5-6 to TRBJ2-7, with D unresolved. V shed 4 bases and J shed 7 bases, with 12 bases lying between them. The CDR3 has 12 residues. Looked up from germline, CDR1 is SGHDT and CDR2 is YYEEEE. The CDR3 DNA sequence: TGTGCCAGCAGCCGCCGCCTCGTAGAGCAGTACTTC. Translating gives CASSRRLVEQYF.

The chain employs TRBV7-3 and TRBJ2-6; the D is unclear. Trimming took off 5 bases at V and 3 bases at J, with 5 bases between the two ends. Germline V gives CDR1 SGHTA, CDR2 FQGTGA. CDR3 length: 13 amino acids. Here the CDR3 reads CASSAFGANVLTF. CDR3 DNA: TGTGCCAGCAGCGCCTTTGGGGCCAACGTCCTGACTTTC.

V usage is TRBV27 and J usage is TRBJ1-2; 7 positions agree with TRBD1. Losses at the gene ends were 6 bases for V and 3 bases for J; bases not matched to a gene: 10. The V gene's germline CDR1 is MNHEY and CDR2 SMNVEV (reference sequence). CDR3 length equals 15 residues. DNA for the CDR3: TGTGCCAGCAGCCGCGGACAGGCCAGGGACTATGGCTACACCTTC. Its protein is CASSRGQARDYGYTF.

This chain uses TRBV9 with TRBJ2-2, with D uncertain. Germline V gene lookup returns CDR1 SGDLS and CDR2 YYNGEE. CDR3 length: 15 residues. Trimming stripped 0 bases from V and 7 bases from J, with 13 bases between. CDR3 bases: TGTGCCAGCAGCGTAGGTCAGGCCTGGGGCGGGGAGCTGTTTTTT. Protein sequence: CASSVGQAWGGELFF.